The 18 T cell receptor beta chains listed next were all sequenced from one sample in a study of blood T cell repertoires in COVID-19. Profiled with immunoSEQ multiplex PCR; TCRdb holds only in-frame clones, not every one. In the table there are around 140,000 clones, over 80% of which are singletons. The sample taken for sequencing was peripheral blood. Receptor source: a man aged 45-65 years with active COVID-19.

The chain is built from TRBV6-6 and TRBJ2-7, with a weak D call TRBD2 (6 bases). The germline V and J ends were trimmed by 10 bases and 3 bases, with 19 bases remaining between them. Germline assignment: CDR1 MNHNY and CDR2 SVGAGI (reference sequence). CDR3 size: 14 residues. CDR3 in amino acids: CATRGGVGGYEQYF. The CDR3 DNA reads as TGTGCCACTCGAGGCGGGGTTGGGGGCTACGAGCAGTACTTC.

The chain couples TRBV12-3 or TRBV12-4 to TRBJ2-1; no firm D call. V was pared by 4 bases and J by 8 bases, with 9 bases between. The CDR3 length is 12 residues. In DNA, the CDR3 is TGTGCCAGCAGTTACTCAGAGGATGAGCAGTTCTTC. Protein product: CASSYSEDEQFF.

This clone was observed a single time. The J gene is TRBJ2-3, the V gene TRBV21-1; the table's D call, TRBD2, has no DNA check behind it. TRBV21-1 is shown as a pseudogene. CDR3 size: 16 residues. DNA for the CDR3: TGTGCCAGCAGCTCTCGGGGGAGGGCAACCACAGATACGCAGTATTTT. Its translation is CASSSRGRATTDTQYF.

The chain couples TRBV9 to TRBJ1-6; D is undetermined. Trimming removed 2 bases from V and 7 bases from J, with 7 bases in between. In germline, CDR1 is SGDLS, CDR2 YYNGEE. The CDR3 runs 13 residues. The CDR3 DNA reads TGTGCCAGCAGCGTTGAGATAAATTCACCCCTCCACTTT. Protein product: CASSVEINSPLHF. Combining the CDR3 with reference TRBV9 and TRBJ1-6 gives the whole variable domain DSGVTQTPKHLITATGQRVTLRCSPRSGDLSVYWYQQSLDQGLQFLIQYYNGEERAKGNILERFSAQQFPDLHSELNLSSLELGDSALYFCASSVEINSPLHFGNGTRLTVT.

The genes are TRBV28 and TRBJ2-7; tentatively, D is TRBD2 (5 bases). Germline V gene lookup returns CDR1 MDHEN and CDR2 SYDVKM. Trimming took 7 bases from V and 2 from J, leaving 15 bases between them. The CDR3 runs to 14 residues. CDR3 DNA sequence: TGTGCCAGCACCCCCGCCGGGAAGACCTACGAGCAGTACTTC. It specifies CASTPAGKTYEQYF.

The sample holds one count of this clone. Within the sample, other DNA sequences also encode this same CDR3. The V and J genes are TRBV18 and TRBJ1-1; TRBD1 might be the D (5 bases). The germline CDR1 and CDR2 sequences are KGHSH and LQKENI. Trimming took off 2 bases at V and 0 bases at J, with 7 bases between the two ends. The CDR3 runs 14 residues. The CDR3 reads CASSPGAVNTEAFF. Written as DNA, the CDR3 is TGTGCCAGCTCACCAGGGGCAGTGAACACTGAAGCTTTCTTT.

The chain is built from TRBV12-3 or TRBV12-4 and TRBJ2-7; D ambiguous. This CDR3 has 12 amino acids. V lost 6 bases and J lost 2, with 8 bases in between. CDR3 sequence reads: CASRGRTYEQYF. In DNA form, the CDR3 reads TGTGCCAGCAGGGGCAGGACCTACGAGCAGTACTTC.

The chain uses TRBV20-1 and TRBJ1-2, with a possible D match to TRBD1 (6 bases). CDR1 and CDR2 from the germline V gene are DFQATT and SNEGSKA (reference sequence). The CDR3 runs to 16 residues. V shed 3 bases and J shed 0 bases, with 17 bases lying between them. The CDR3 nucleotides are TGCAGTGCTAGTGGTGCCTTACAGGGTCCTAACTATGGCTACACCTTC. It is translated as CSASGALQGPNYGYTF.

The V gene is TRBV5-5, the J gene TRBJ2-3; 10 bases align to TRBD2. Per germline, CDR1 SGHKS and CDR2 YYEKEE (reference sequence). This CDR3 is built from 14 residues. J gave up 6 bases and V 5 bases, and 6 bases lay outside the gene matches. CDR3 bases: TGTGCCAGCAGAAGCGGGGGGGCTGAGGATACGCAGTATTTT. It yields the protein CASRSGGAEDTQYF.

This clone was recorded a few times. The rearrangement joins TRBV11-2 to TRBJ1-5, with TRBD1 matching over 8 bases. CDR1 and CDR2 from the germline V gene are SGHAT and FQNNGV. V lost 6 bases to trimming and J lost 6 bases; unmatched junction nucleotides: 10. The CDR3 has 15 amino acids. CDR3: CASSKDPGGGQPQHF. CDR3 bases: TGTGCCAGCAGTAAAGATCCAGGGGGCGGTCAGCCCCAGCATTTT.

V gene TRBV6-2 or TRBV6-3 combines with J gene TRBJ2-1; 7 nucleotides align to TRBD2. The CDR3 covers 14 residues. V lost 4 bases and J lost 6; bases outside the gene matches: 6. Germline CDR1 reads MNHEY; CDR2 reads SVGEGT. CDR3 loop: CASSSGGTVNEQFF. In DNA, the CDR3 is TGTGCCAGCAGTTCCGGGGGGACCGTCAATGAGCAGTTCTTC.

The V call is TRBV19, the J call TRBJ2-3, with 8 nucleotides matching TRBD1. Unmatched junction bases numbered 6, after V lost 5 bases and J lost 5 bases. CDR3 length: 14 residues. Germline loops: CDR1 LNHDA, CDR2 SQIVND (reference sequence). CDR3 coding DNA: TGTGCCAGTAGTTACCAGGGGGCTCAAGATACGCAGTATTTT. Its protein product is CASSYQGAQDTQYF.

The rearrangement links TRBV7-9 to TRBJ2-1, with TRBD1 identical over 9 bases. CDR1 SEHNR and CDR2 FQNEAQ come from the germline V gene (reference sequence). The CDR3 loop spans 15 amino acids. V lost 6 bases, J lost 6 bases, and 9 bases stayed unmatched. CDR3 loop: CASRYTGGEGNEQFF. CDR3 DNA: TGTGCCAGCAGGTATACAGGGGGCGAAGGCAATGAGCAGTTCTTC.

V usage is TRBV19 and J usage is TRBJ1-5, with a possible D match to TRBD1 (5 bases). V lost 4 bases to trimming and J lost 6 bases, with 10 bases between them. Per germline, CDR1 LNHDA and CDR2 SQIVND (reference sequence). The CDR3 sequence is 13 residues long. The CDR3 is CASSTVGAQPQHF. The CDR3 DNA reads TGTGCCAGTAGTACCGTTGGGGCTCAGCCCCAGCATTTT.

V is TRBV18 and J is TRBJ2-7, with 10 bases matching TRBD1. This CDR3 has 14 residues. Germline loops: CDR1 KGHSH, CDR2 LQKENI. The V and J ends lost 6 bases and 3 bases, in that order; junction bases with no gene match: 5. CDR3 bases: TGTGCCAGCTCTCGAGGGGACAGGGGCTACGAGCAGTACTTC. Amino acids: CASSRGDRGYEQYF.

The chain uses TRBV27 and TRBJ2-7, with D maybe TRBD1 (6 bases). CDR1 is MNHEY, CDR2 SMNVEV, per germline (reference sequence). The CDR3 runs to 11 residues. The germline V and J ends were trimmed by 5 bases and 8 bases, with 10 bases remaining between them. The CDR3 spells CASSTTGKQYF. The CDR3 DNA sequence: TGTGCCAGCAGTACCACAGGGAAGCAGTACTTC.

The chain has TRBV5-1 and TRBJ1-5; TRBD1 matches 8 bases. V gave up 4 bases and J gave up 2 bases; unmatched junction bases: 2. Germline-derived CDR1 and CDR2 are SGHRS and YFSETQ. The CDR3 is 14 amino acids. Here the CDR3 reads CASSLQGGNQPQHF. The DNA for the CDR3 is TGCGCCAGCAGCCTACAGGGGGGCAATCAGCCCCAGCATTTT.

The V gene is TRBV4-1, the J gene TRBJ2-4; a weak D match, TRBD1 (6 bases). This CDR3 spans 16 amino acids. V was pared by 1 base and J by 3 bases, with 13 bases between. Germline V gene sequence: CDR1 MGHRA, CDR2 YSYEKL. CDR3 DNA sequence: TGCGCCAGCAGCCAAGCGCTACAGGGTGGCAAAAACATTCAGTACTTC. Protein product: CASSQALQGGKNIQYF.